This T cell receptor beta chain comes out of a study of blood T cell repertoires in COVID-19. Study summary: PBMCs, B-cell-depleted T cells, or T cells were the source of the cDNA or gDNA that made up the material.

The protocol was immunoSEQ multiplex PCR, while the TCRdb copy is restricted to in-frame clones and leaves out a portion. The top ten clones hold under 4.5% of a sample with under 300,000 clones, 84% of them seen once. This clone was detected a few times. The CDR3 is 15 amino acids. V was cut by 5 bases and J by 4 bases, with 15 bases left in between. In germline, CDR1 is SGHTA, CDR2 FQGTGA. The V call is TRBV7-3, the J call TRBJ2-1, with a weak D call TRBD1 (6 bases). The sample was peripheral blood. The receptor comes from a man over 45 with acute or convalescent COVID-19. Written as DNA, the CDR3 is TGTGCCAGCAGCCCCCGGGTAGACAGGTACAATGAGCAGTTCTTC. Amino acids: CASSPRVDRYNEQFF.